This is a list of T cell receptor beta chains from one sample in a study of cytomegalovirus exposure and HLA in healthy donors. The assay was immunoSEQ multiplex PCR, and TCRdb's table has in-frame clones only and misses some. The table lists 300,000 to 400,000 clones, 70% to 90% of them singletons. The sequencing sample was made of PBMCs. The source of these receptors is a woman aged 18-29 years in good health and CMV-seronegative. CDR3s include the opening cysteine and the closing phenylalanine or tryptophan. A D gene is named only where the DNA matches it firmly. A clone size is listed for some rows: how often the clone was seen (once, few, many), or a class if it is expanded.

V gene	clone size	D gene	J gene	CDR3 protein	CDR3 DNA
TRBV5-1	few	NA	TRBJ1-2	CASSLGQAADYGYTF	TGCGCCAGCAGCTTGGGACAGGCGGCCGACTATGGCTACACCTTC
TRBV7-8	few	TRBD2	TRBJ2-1	CASSLLGLAVYNEQFF	TGTGCCAGCAGCTTACTTGGACTAGCGGTCTACAATGAGCAGTTCTTC
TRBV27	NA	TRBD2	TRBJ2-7	CASSLSGSLAYEQYF	TGTGCCAGCAGTTTGAGCGGGAGCTTAGCCTACGAGCAGTACTTC
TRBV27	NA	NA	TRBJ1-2	CASSPFDSSNYGYTF	TGTGCCAGCAGTCCCTTCGACAGCTCTAACTATGGCTACACCTTC
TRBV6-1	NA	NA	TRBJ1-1	CASSGDQGWTEAFF	TGTGCCAGCAGTGGAGACCAGGGATGGACTGAAGCTTTCTTT
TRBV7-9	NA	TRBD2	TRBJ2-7	CASSSTAGEYEQYF	TGTGCCAGCAGCTCCACAGCGGGAGAGTACGAGCAGTACTTC
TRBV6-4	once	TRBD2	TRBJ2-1	CASSDIAGTDNEQFF	TGTGCCAGCAGTGACATAGCGGGAACCGACAATGAGCAGTTCTTC
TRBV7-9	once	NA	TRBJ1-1	CASSRLNTEAFF	TGTGCCAGCAGCCGACTAAACACTGAAGCTTTCTTT
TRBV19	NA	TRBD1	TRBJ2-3	CASSMGQPWDTQYF	TGTGCCAGTAGTATGGGACAGCCTTGGGATACGCAGTATTTT
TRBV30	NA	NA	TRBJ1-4	CAWSVPGGRNEKLFF	TGTGCCTGGAGTGTACCGGGGGGCCGTAATGAAAAACTGTTTTTT
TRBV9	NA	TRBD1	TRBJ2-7	CASSILPTGMDEQYF	TGTGCCAGCAGCATCCTCCCGACAGGGATGGACGAGCAGTACTTC
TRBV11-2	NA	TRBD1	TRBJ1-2	CASSYDRGTYGYTF	TGTGCCAGCAGCTACGACAGGGGAACCTATGGCTACACCTTC
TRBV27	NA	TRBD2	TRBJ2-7	CASSFLAGAHEQYF	TGTGCCAGCAGTTTCCTAGCGGGAGCCCACGAGCAGTACTTC
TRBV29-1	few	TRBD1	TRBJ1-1	CSGTGEEAFF	TGCAGCGGGACAGGCGAAGAAGCTTTCTTT
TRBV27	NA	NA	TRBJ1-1	CASSYAGNTEAFF	TGTGCCAGCAGTTATGCGGGGAACACTGAAGCTTTCTTT
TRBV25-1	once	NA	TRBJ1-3	CASSEDTQGGNTIYF	TGTGCCAGCAGTGAAGACACTCAGGGAGGAAACACCATATATTTT
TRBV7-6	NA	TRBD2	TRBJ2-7	CASSLSPPGTSGVDEQYF	TGTGCCAGCAGCTTAAGCCCCCCCGGGACTAGCGGTGTCGACGAGCAGTACTTC
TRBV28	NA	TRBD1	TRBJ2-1	CASISQGASYNEQFF	TGTGCCAGCATCTCACAGGGGGCCTCCTACAATGAGCAGTTCTTC
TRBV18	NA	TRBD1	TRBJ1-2	CASSSSSGTGTLGGYTF	TGTGCCAGCTCATCGTCATCCGGGACAGGGACTCTCGGTGGCTACACCTTC
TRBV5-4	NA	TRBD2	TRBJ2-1	CASSPSGGANEQFF	TGTGCCAGCAGCCCTAGCGGGGGGGCCAATGAGCAGTTCTTC
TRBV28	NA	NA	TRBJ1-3	CASSLWQVSGNTIYF	TGTGCCAGCAGTTTATGGCAGGTCTCTGGAAACACCATATATTTT
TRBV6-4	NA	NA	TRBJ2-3	CASSDSEGADTQYF	TGTGCCAGCAGTGACTCGGAGGGCGCCGATACGCAGTATTTT
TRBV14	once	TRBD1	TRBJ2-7	CASSRQTGGKAEQYF	TGTGCCAGCAGCCGTCAGACAGGGGGGAAAGCCGAGCAGTACTTC
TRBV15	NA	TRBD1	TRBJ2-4	CATSREGGTGNDIQYF	TGTGCCACCAGCCGGGAAGGGGGGACAGGGAATGACATTCAGTACTTC
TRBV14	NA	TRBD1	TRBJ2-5	CASSRHSGQGAGETQYF	TGTGCCAGCAGCCGACACTCGGGACAGGGGGCAGGGGAGACCCAGTACTTC
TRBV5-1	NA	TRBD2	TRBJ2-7	CASSLAGGTHEQYF	TGCGCCAGCAGCTTGGCGGGAGGGACCCACGAGCAGTACTTC
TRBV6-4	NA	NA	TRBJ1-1	CASSVVPGTEAFF	TGTGCCAGCAGTGTGGTCCCCGGCACTGAAGCTTTCTTT
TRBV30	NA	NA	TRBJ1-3	CAWSGEIRGNTIYF	TGTGCCTGGAGTGGCGAAATCAGGGGAAACACCATATATTTT
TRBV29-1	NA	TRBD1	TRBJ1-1	CSVTLTGGGTEAFF	TGCAGCGTCACACTTACAGGGGGCGGCACTGAAGCTTTCTTT
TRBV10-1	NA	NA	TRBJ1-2	CASQERGRLTKRNYGYTF	TGCGCCAGCCAGGAGAGAGGGAGATTAACCAAACGGAACTATGGCTACACCTTC
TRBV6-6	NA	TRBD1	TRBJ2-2	CASSAQGTGELFF	TGTGCCAGCAGTGCACAGGGGACCGGGGAGCTGTTTTTT
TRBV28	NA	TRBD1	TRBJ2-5	CASSPRRTGHQETQYF	TGTGCCAGCAGTCCGCGCAGGACAGGACACCAAGAGACCCAGTACTTC